Below, one T cell receptor (beta chain) is given with its context. The CDR3 spans 15 residues. Germline values: CDR1 SGHTA, CDR2 FQGNSA. Losses at the gene ends were 4 bases for V and 5 bases for J; bases not matched to a gene: 6. This specimen belongs to a study of blood T cell repertoires in COVID-19. Study in general: Samples taken during acute and convalescent COVID-19 were collected in the United States, Italy and Spain. PBMCs, B-cell-depleted T cells, or T cells provided the cDNA or gDNA that made up the material.

In the study's own analysis: Scientists estimated how many nucleated cells there were by amplifying reference gene primers. Sequencing was performed with immunoSEQ multiplex PCR; in TCRdb, only in-frame clones are kept and a portion is missing. From that table come the V and J calls and clone size; the DNA was used to work out D and trimming. The sample includes under 250,000 clones, approximately 85% of them seen just once. Patients from Seattle were sampled longitudinally, starting during active infection. The sequencing sample was made of peripheral blood. This receptor was obtained from a man aged 45-60 years with COVID-19, enrolled during active disease. The rearrangement uses TRBV7-2 and TRBJ2-2, with TRBD1 matching 8 bases. For the CDR3, the DNA is TGTGCCAGCAGCTCTGGACAGGGTAATACCGGGGAGCTGTTTTTT. Protein: CASSSGQGNTGELFF. Based on the CDR3 plus reference TRBV7-2 and TRBJ2-2, the full variable domain is GAGVSQSPSNKVTEKGKDVELRCDPISGHTALYWYRQSLGQGLEFLIYFQGNSAPDKSGLPSDRFSAERTGGSVSTLTIQRTQQEDSAVYLCASSSGQGNTGELFFGEGSRLTVL.